One and the same sample provided the 26 T cell receptor beta chains below, sequenced in a study of vaccination effects on CD4 cells after COVID-19. Their antigens are not known. ViraFEST used viral peptide pools to expand antigen-specific CD4+ T cells before sequencing. Subsequent to 10 days of culture, CD4+ T cells were isolated. Each participant was administered two doses of either the BNT162b2 or the mRNA-1273 vaccine. The table came from immunoSEQ multiplex PCR; TCRdb's copy has only in-frame clones and leaves some out. The sample lists some 68,000 clones; about 80% were seen once. The material sequenced was CD4+ T cells from PBMCs cultured with HCoV-229E spike peptides, taken after COVID-19 vaccination. These receptors were collected from a human donor who received a COVID-19 vaccine.

In its sample, this clone was seen a few times. This sequence joins TRBV5-4 and TRBJ2-3, with a tentative D call TRBD2 (5 bases). The length of the CDR3 is 17 residues. V lost 4 bases and J lost 1, with 19 bases in between. Germline CDR1 is SGHNT and CDR2 is YYREEE (reference sequence). CDR3 sequence reads: CASSAEGRGRGTDTQYF. CDR3 in DNA: TGTGCCAGCAGCGCAGAGGGCCGCGGGCGTGGCACAGATACGCAGTATTTT.

The chain combines TRBV4-1 with TRBJ2-5; D is unresolved. V shed 4 bases and J shed 5 bases, with 14 bases lying between them. The CDR3 loop spans 14 amino acids. Germline V gene data show CDR1 as MGHRA and CDR2 as YSYEKL. CDR3 DNA: TGCGCCAGCAGCCGCCTAGGCCTGGGTGAGACCCAGTACTTC. Protein product: CASSRLGLGETQYF.

The chain is built from TRBV2 and TRBJ2-1, with 8 positions matching TRBD1. V dropped 6 bases and J dropped 6; count of bases not matched to a gene: 1. CDR3 size: 12 residues. Germline V CDR1 and CDR2: SNHLY, FYNNEI. The CDR3 DNA sequence: TGTGCCAGCAGAGACAGGGGCAATGAGCAGTTCTTC. Translated: CASRDRGNEQFF.

The genes are TRBV6-5 and TRBJ2-4; D is uncertain. Germline V gene sequence: CDR1 MNHEY, CDR2 SVGAGI. V shed 7 bases and J shed 0 bases, with 13 bases lying between them. The CDR3 is 15 residues long. Here the CDR3 DNA reads TGTGCCAGCACAGGCTTCGGAATAGCCAAAAACATTCAGTACTTC. Protein: CASTGFGIAKNIQYF.

This clone has a single count. The chain links TRBV5-1 to TRBJ1-5; D is uncertain. Germline CDR1 reads SGHRS; CDR2 reads YFSETQ. The CDR3 covers 13 residues. The V and J ends lost 4 bases and 6 bases respectively, with 11 bases between them. The CDR3 region is CASSPNLGQPQHF. The CDR3 DNA is TGCGCCAGCAGCCCAAATCTAGGTCAGCCCCAGCATTTT.

The chain is built from TRBV10-2 and TRBJ2-2, with D possibly called TRBD1 or TRBD2 (5 bases each). V lost 6 bases and J 5 bases, leaving 13 bases between the germline ends. This CDR3 region has 14 residues. Germline assignment: CDR1 WSHSY and CDR2 SAAADI. The CDR3 spells CASSRNWGTGELFF. The CDR3 bases are TGCGCCAGCAGCCGGAACTGGGGGACCGGGGAGCTGTTTTTT.

The rearrangement uses TRBV28 and TRBJ1-1; the D is unclear. The CDR3 totals 13 residues. The V end lost 11 bases, the J end lost 7 bases, and 20 bases lay between the germline ends. CDR1 and CDR2 from the germline V gene are MDHEN and SYDVKM. The CDR3 spells CAASAAGLLEAFF. The CDR3 region has the DNA TGTGCCGCCAGCGCGGCAGGACTACTTGAAGCTTTCTTT.

The chain has TRBV7-8 and TRBJ2-7; D remains ambiguous. Trimming cost V 5 bases and J 1 base, with 9 bases left between them. This CDR3 has 13 amino acids. The germline gives CDR1 SGHVS, CDR2 FQNEAQ. The CDR3 sequence is CASSKEPSYEQYV. In DNA form, the CDR3 reads TGTGCCAGCAGCAAAGAGCCGTCCTACGAGCAGTACGTC.

The chain's CDR3 is CASSLDRIYTDTQYF. The CDR3 DNA is TGTGCCAGCAGCTTAGACAGAATTTACACAGATACGCAGTATTTT. This chain links TRBV7-6 with TRBJ2-3; D gene unclear. CDR3 length equals 15 residues. Germline-derived CDR1 and CDR2 are SGHVS and FNYEAQ. Trimming left V 1 base short and J 2 bases short, with 10 bases between.

This chain uses TRBV3-1 (or the pseudogene TRBV3-2) with TRBJ1-3; D call uncertain. This CDR3 spans 14 amino acids. The V end was cut by 3 bases, the J end by 0 bases, with 6 bases between. Germline-derived CDR1 and CDR2 are LGHDT and YNNKEL (reference sequence). As DNA, the CDR3 is TGTGCCAGCAGCCATCTAGTCTCTGGAAACACCATATATTTT. Protein sequence: CASSHLVSGNTIYF.

This clone turned up a few times. The genes are TRBV3-1 (or the pseudogene TRBV3-2) and TRBJ1-5; D not resolved. Germline CDR1 and CDR2: LGHDT and YNNKEL (reference sequence). Trimming left V 1 base short and J 1 base short, with 5 bases between. This CDR3 is 14 amino acids long. The CDR3 coding sequence is TGTGCCAGCAGCCAAGGAAGGAGCAATCAGCCCCAGCATTTT. It translates to CASSQGRSNQPQHF.

This sequence joins TRBV9 and TRBJ2-3; the D gene is possibly TRBD2 (7 bases). Trimming shortened V by 4 bases and J by 6 bases, and 18 bases separated the two germline ends. Germline V gene data show CDR1 as SGDLS and CDR2 as YYNGEE. The CDR3 has 15 residues. The CDR3 bases are TGTGCCAGCAGCCCGAGAAGAGGGGGGGAGGATACGCAGTATTTT. This encodes CASSPRRGGEDTQYF.

This sequence joins TRBV6-5 and TRBJ2-5, with 7 bases lining up with TRBD1. The CDR3 consists of 13 residues. Per the germline V gene, CDR1 is MNHEY and CDR2 is SVGAGI. Trimming cost V 6 bases and J 7 bases; bases outside gene matches: 8. CDR3 in amino acids: CASRRTGSGTQYF. CDR3 nucleotide sequence: TGTGCCAGCAGACGGACAGGATCGGGGACCCAGTACTTC.

CDR3: CASSAGTGLAKNIQYF. The CDR3 nucleotides read TGTGCCAGCAGTGCTGGGACAGGGCTAGCCAAAAACATTCAGTACTTC. The genes are TRBV27 and TRBJ2-4, with 9 positions matching TRBD1. The V gene end was trimmed by 5 bases and the J gene end by 0 bases; junction bases not matched to a gene: 5. Per germline, CDR1 MNHEY and CDR2 SMNVEV (reference sequence). The CDR3 is 16 residues long.

V and J are TRBV19 and TRBJ1-6, with TRBD1 identical over 9 bases. V trimming: 3 bases; J trimming: 9 bases; junction bases outside the gene matches: 6. The CDR3 totals 15 residues. CDR1 and CDR2 (germline): LNHDA, SQIVND (reference sequence). This CDR3 is CASSIRDRDGSPLHF. Written as DNA, the CDR3 is TGTGCCAGTAGTATCCGGGACAGGGATGGTTCACCCCTCCACTTT. Based on the CDR3 plus reference TRBV19 and TRBJ1-6, the full variable domain is DGGITQSPKYLFRKEGQNVTLSCEQNLNHDAMYWYRQDPGQGLRLIYYSQIVNDFQKGDIAEGYSVSREKKESFPLTVTSAQKNPTAFYLCASSIRDRDGSPLHFGNGTRLTVT.

This clone was observed once. The chain couples TRBV21-1 to TRBJ1-5. TRBV21-1 is termed a pseudogene. The CDR3 spans 15 residues. The CDR3 DNA sequence: TGTGCCAGCAGCAAAGGGGAGGAAGGCAATCAGCCCCAGCATTTT. Amino acids: CASSKGEEGNQPQHF.

The CDR3 DNA reads TGTGCCAGCAGTTCCCCGACAGGGGGATCCTACGAGCAGTACGTC. Residues: CASSSPTGGSYEQYV. The chain joins TRBV28 to TRBJ2-7; TRBD1 aligns across 9 bases. Germline values: CDR1 MDHEN, CDR2 SYDVKM. This CDR3 has 15 residues. The ends lost 4 bases at V and 1 base at J; junction bases unmatched: 5.

A few counts support this clone. This chain connects TRBV7-9 to TRBJ1-1; D remains unclear. CDR1 and CDR2 (germline): SEHNR, FQNEAQ (reference sequence). CDR3 length: 12 amino acids. V lost 1 base and J lost 1, with 1 base in between. The CDR3 coding sequence is TGTGCCAGCAGCTTAGAGAACACTGAAGCTTTCTTT. It translates to CASSLENTEAFF.

The chain employs TRBV2 and TRBJ2-7; 10 nucleotides align to TRBD2. Germline trimming cut 4 bases from V and 2 bases from J; bases unmatched to any gene: 5. The CDR3 is 15 amino acids. Germline-derived CDR1 and CDR2 are SNHLY and FYNNEI. CDR3 coding DNA: TGTGCCAGCAGTGTAGCTAGCGGGGGACCCTACGAGCAGTACGTC. Translating it yields CASSVASGGPYEQYV.

DNA for the CDR3: TGCGCCAGCAGCGACGGACAGGGCTACAATGAGCAGTTCTTC. Protein sequence: CASSDGQGYNEQFF. The rearrangement links TRBV5-1 to TRBJ2-1, with 8 bases lining up with TRBD1. This CDR3 spans 14 amino acids. The ends lost 4 bases at V and 3 bases at J; junction bases unmatched: 3. In germline, CDR1 is SGHRS, CDR2 YFSETQ.

The rearrangement uses TRBV5-6 and TRBJ1-5, with unresolved D. Looked up from germline, CDR1 is SGHDT and CDR2 is YYEEEE. CDR3 length: 13 residues. Trimming left V 0 bases short and J 4 bases short, with 5 bases between. CDR3 amino acids: CASSLGPNQPQHF. The CDR3 DNA reads TGTGCCAGCAGCTTGGGTCCGAATCAGCCCCAGCATTTT.

This chain joins TRBV19 and TRBJ1-2, with D possibly being TRBD1 (5 bases). The V gene lost 7 bases and the J gene lost 7 bases, with 22 bases spanning the gap. Germline V gene sequence: CDR1 LNHDA, CDR2 SQIVND (reference sequence). The CDR3 covers 15 residues. The CDR3 sequence: CASTQTPGRLGGYTF. CDR3 in DNA: TGTGCCAGTACCCAGACCCCGGGACGACTAGGTGGCTACACCTTC.

Here the CDR3 DNA reads TGCGCCAGCAGCTTACAGGGGTGGAATGAGCAGTTCTTC. This encodes CASSLQGWNEQFF. The genes are TRBV5-1 and TRBJ2-1; 7 bases map to TRBD1. Germline assignment: CDR1 SGHRS and CDR2 YFSETQ. V trimming: 2 bases; J trimming: 7 bases; junction bases outside the gene matches: 3. The CDR3 length is 13 residues.

The rearrangement uses TRBV6-5 and TRBJ1-4, with 8 nucleotides matching TRBD1. Germline V CDR1 and CDR2: MNHEY, SVGAGI. The CDR3 covers 15 residues. The V gene end was trimmed by 5 bases and the J gene end by 0 bases; junction bases not matched to a gene: 2. CDR3 residues: CASSRTGSTNEKLFF. CDR3 nucleotide sequence: TGTGCCAGCAGTCGGACAGGGTCAACTAATGAAAAACTGTTTTTT.

The chain recombines TRBV5-5 with TRBJ2-7; D unresolved. Deletions cut 8 bases from V and 2 bases from J, with 17 bases between. Germline-derived CDR1 and CDR2 are SGHKS and YYEKEE (reference sequence). CDR3 length: 14 residues. The CDR3 sequence: CASSVAYTAYEQYV. The CDR3 DNA reads as TGTGCCAGTTCTGTCGCGTATACAGCCTACGAGCAGTACGTC.

V and J are TRBV30 and TRBJ1-2, with 7 bases aligning to TRBD1. The CDR3 covers 15 residues. CDR1 is GTSNPN, CDR2 SVGIG, per germline (reference sequence). The junction had 7 bases not matched to a gene; V was cut back by 3 bases and J by 0 bases. The CDR3 spells CAWRGRDSANYGYTF. As DNA, the CDR3 is TGTGCCTGGAGGGGTCGGGACAGCGCTAACTATGGCTACACCTTC.